A single sample gave rise to the 29 T cell receptor beta chains below, sequenced in a study of vaccination effects on CD4 cells after COVID-19. These TCRs are of unknown antigen specificity. Assay: immunoSEQ multiplex PCR; the TCRdb copy retains only in-frame clones and omits some. The sample has tens of thousands of clones, 70% seen once; the top ten hold roughly a sixth. ViraFEST used viral peptide pools to expand antigen-specific CD4+ T cells before sequencing. Researchers isolated CD4+ T cells once roughly ten days of culture had elapsed. Specimen: CD4+ T cells from PBMCs cultured with HCoV-229E spike peptides, collected before COVID-19 vaccination. The receptors originated from a human donor who received a COVID-19 vaccine.

CDR3 DNA: TGTGCCAGCAGCGTCTACAGGGATGGCAATCAGCCCCAGCATTTT. Protein: CASSVYRDGNQPQHF. This chain joins TRBV5-4 and TRBJ1-5, with D tentatively TRBD1 (6 bases). V shed 4 bases and J shed 2 bases, with 13 bases lying between them. Germline V gives CDR1 SGHNT, CDR2 YYREEE (reference sequence). The CDR3 loop spans 15 amino acids.

This clone was picked up a small number of times. The chain uses TRBV7-9 and TRBJ1-3, with TRBD1 matching 7 bases. Germline V gene sequence: CDR1 SEHNR, CDR2 FQNEAQ (reference sequence). The J segment lost 7 bases and the V segment lost 5 bases, leaving 8 bases of the junction unmatched. This CDR3 has 14 amino acids. This CDR3 is CASSPMDRPNTIYF. CDR3 DNA: TGTGCCAGCAGCCCAATGGACAGGCCGAACACCATATATTTT.

This chain links TRBV19 with TRBJ2-7; D is uncertain. This CDR3 has 16 amino acids. The germline V and J ends were trimmed by 3 bases and 5 bases, with 20 bases remaining between them. CDR1 is LNHDA and CDR2 is SQIVND in the germline V gene (reference sequence). CDR3 sequence: CASSISPQSGWDEQYF. CDR3 sequence (DNA): TGTGCCAGTAGTATCTCCCCCCAGTCGGGCTGGGACGAGCAGTACTTC. Filled out from reference TRBV19 and TRBJ2-7, the complete variable domain reads DGGITQSPKYLFRKEGQNVTLSCEQNLNHDAMYWYRQDPGQGLRLIYYSQIVNDFQKGDIAEGYSVSREKKESFPLTVTSAQKNPTAFYLCASSISPQSGWDEQYFGPGTRLTVT.

J is TRBJ2-7 and V is TRBV24-1; 9 bases agree with TRBD2. The CDR3 is 15 amino acids. Unmatched junction bases numbered 5, after V lost 1 base and J lost 5 bases. Per germline, CDR1 KGHDR and CDR2 SFDVKD. This chain's CDR3 is CATSDFGGRAHEQYF. The CDR3 nucleotides are TGTGCCACCAGTGATTTCGGCGGGAGGGCCCACGAGCAGTACTTC.

V is TRBV5-1 and J is TRBJ2-5, with 10 bases that match TRBD2. CDR1 and CDR2 (germline): SGHRS, YFSETQ. The CDR3 is 18 amino acids. Trimming took 0 bases from V and 2 from J; bases not matched to a gene: 10. DNA for the CDR3: TGCGCCAGCAGCTTGGGAGGTAGCGGGGGGTTTTTTCAAGAGACCCAGTACTTC. Amino acids: CASSLGGSGGFFQETQYF.

The sample holds a few counts of this clone. The CDR3 protein is CASSFTASYTF. The CDR3, as DNA: TGTGCCAGCAGCTTTACGGCGAGCTACACCTTC. The chain is built from TRBV11-2 and TRBJ1-2; D unclear. Looked up from germline, CDR1 is SGHAT and CDR2 is FQNNGV. The CDR3 has 11 residues. The V end lost 3 bases, the J end lost 9 bases, and 8 bases lay between the germline ends.

This clone has just one count. The rearrangement joins TRBV27 to TRBJ2-7; D might be TRBD1 (6 bases). V was cut by 8 bases and J by 6 bases, with 14 bases left in between. Germline V lookup: CDR1 MNHEY, CDR2 SMNVEV (reference sequence). This CDR3 comprises 12 residues. DNA for the CDR3: TGTGCCAGCCACAGGGAATACGGCGAGCAGTACTTC. As protein: CASHREYGEQYF.

CDR3 bases: TGCAGCCACCCTAAGGCGGGCCGATCCTACAATGAGCAGTTCTTC. Amino acids: CSHPKAGRSYNEQFF. The chain employs TRBV29-1 and TRBJ2-1, with D tentatively TRBD2 (5 bases). Germline-derived CDR1 and CDR2 are SQVTM and ANQGSEA. V was trimmed by 8 bases and J by 1 base, leaving 18 bases between them. The CDR3 extends over 15 amino acids.

The rearrangement joins TRBV5-1 to TRBJ1-3; D gene uncertain. V lost 0 bases to trimming and J lost 4 bases, with 11 bases between them. The CDR3 has 15 residues. Germline V lookup: CDR1 SGHRS, CDR2 YFSETQ. CDR3 region: CASSLEGEGGNTIYF. The DNA for the CDR3 is TGCGCCAGCAGCTTGGAGGGTGAGGGAGGAAACACCATATATTTT. Variable domain in full (rest from reference TRBV5-1 and TRBJ1-3): KAGVTQTPRYLIKTRGQQVTLSCSPISGHRSVSWYQQTPGQGLQFLFEYFSETQRNKGNFPGRFSGRQFSNSRSEMNVSTLELGDSALYLCASSLEGEGGNTIYFGEGSWLTVV.

The chain recombines TRBV4-1 with TRBJ1-4; 7 nucleotides agree with TRBD1. Unmatched junction bases numbered 10, after V lost 3 bases and J lost 3 bases. The CDR3 contains 17 residues. Germline assignment: CDR1 MGHRA and CDR2 YSYEKL. CDR3 sequence (DNA): TGCGCCAGCAGCCAGTCCGGTCGAGGACAGGCTAATGAAAAACTGTTTTTT. Protein product: CASSQSGRGQANEKLFF.

The gene calls are TRBV6-5 and TRBJ2-2; D remains ambiguous. The V and J ends lost 6 bases and 2 bases respectively, with 10 bases between them. The CDR3 has 14 amino acids. From germline, CDR1 is MNHEY and CDR2 SVGAGI. The CDR3 region has the DNA TGTGCCAGCAGGTGGCCCGGTAACACCGGGGAGCTGTTTTTT. It specifies CASRWPGNTGELFF.

This sequence joins TRBV3-1 (or the pseudogene TRBV3-2) and TRBJ2-5; 10 bases align to TRBD2. V lost 2 bases, J lost 0 bases, and 3 bases stayed unmatched. The germline CDR1 and CDR2 sequences are LGHDT and YNNKEL (reference sequence). CDR3 length: 16 amino acids. The CDR3 spells CASSQTGLADQETQYF. The CDR3, as DNA: TGTGCCAGCAGCCAAACAGGACTAGCGGACCAAGAGACCCAGTACTTC.

The gene calls are TRBV7-9 and TRBJ1-2, with 10 nucleotides matching TRBD1. CDR3 length: 14 residues. V dropped 4 bases and J dropped 4; count of bases not matched to a gene: 3. CDR1 is SEHNR, CDR2 FQNEAQ, per germline (reference sequence). Here the CDR3 reads CASSSGTGAYGYTF. The CDR3 region has the DNA TGTGCCAGCAGCTCCGGGACAGGGGCCTATGGCTACACCTTC.

The rearrangement joins TRBV2 to TRBJ1-5; possibly TRBD1 for D (5 bases). V lost 6 bases and J 0 bases, leaving 9 bases between the germline ends. This CDR3 region has 14 residues. The germline V gene encodes CDR1 SNHLY and CDR2 FYNNEI. DNA of the CDR3: TGTGCCAGCAGAGGGACCTATAGCAATCAGCCCCAGCATTTT. Translation gives CASRGTYSNQPQHF.

V gene TRBV5-1 combines with J gene TRBJ2-5, with no clear D. Deletions cut 0 bases from V and 4 bases from J, with 7 bases between. The CDR3 consists of 13 residues. Germline V lookup: CDR1 SGHRS, CDR2 YFSETQ. CDR3 sequence (DNA): TGCGCCAGCAGCTTGGCGGCCAGAGAGACCCAGTACTTC. It yields the protein CASSLAARETQYF.

This clone occurred a few times. The chain employs TRBV27 and TRBJ1-5; tentatively, D is TRBD1 (6 bases). Trimming cost V 6 bases and J 4 bases, with 10 bases left between them. Germline V gene sequence: CDR1 MNHEY, CDR2 SMNVEV (reference sequence). The CDR3 sequence is 13 residues long. CDR3: CASRKQGNQPQHF. The CDR3 nucleotides read TGTGCCAGCAGAAAACAGGGAAATCAGCCCCAGCATTTT.

J is TRBJ2-1 and V is TRBV19; TRBD2 matches 11 bases. J lost 7 bases, V lost 5 bases, and 1 base had no gene match. The CDR3 is 13 residues long. CDR1 and CDR2 from the germline V gene are LNHDA and SQIVND (reference sequence). CDR3 loop: CASSLAGGNEQFF. CDR3 DNA: TGTGCCAGTAGTCTAGCGGGAGGTAATGAGCAGTTCTTC.

This rearrangement joins TRBV29-1 to TRBJ2-1; a weak D match, TRBD2 (8 bases). CDR3 length: 16 residues. Germline V lookup: CDR1 SQVTM, CDR2 ANQGSEA. V lost 7 bases and J 10 bases, leaving 29 bases between the germline ends. The CDR3 protein is CSAFTRGGQMMYEQFF. CDR3 DNA: TGCAGCGCCTTCACTCGGGGGGGACAGATGATGTACGAGCAGTTCTTC.

This chain links TRBV4-1 with TRBJ2-1; the D gene is possibly TRBD2 (6 bases). The germline CDR1 and CDR2 sequences are MGHRA and YSYEKL. The ends were cut back, 4 bases at V and 2 bases at J, with 18 bases in the middle. This CDR3 spans 17 amino acids. The CDR3 reads CASSRLAGLSTYNEQFF. The CDR3 region has the DNA TGCGCCAGCAGCCGCCTGGCGGGACTTTCAACCTACAATGAGCAGTTCTTC.

CDR3 coding DNA: TGCGCCAGCAGCCTCTCAGCGGGAGGGCCCGGGACCCAGTACTTC. This sequence encodes CASSLSAGGPGTQYF. The chain employs TRBV4-1 and TRBJ2-5; the match to TRBD2 covers 10 bases. This CDR3 comprises 15 residues. CDR1 is MGHRA, CDR2 YSYEKL, per germline. Trimming at V came to 4 bases and at J to 7 bases, leaving 9 bases not matched to a gene.

The DNA for the CDR3 is TGTGCCAGCAGCTTAGCGGGAGTACTCTACGAGCAGTACTTC. Its protein product is CASSLAGVLYEQYF. This chain uses TRBV5-4 with TRBJ2-7; 8 bases map to TRBD2. There are 14 residues in the CDR3. The germline CDR1 and CDR2 sequences are SGHNT and YYREEE (reference sequence). The V segment lost 2 bases and the J segment 3 bases; nucleotides outside the gene matches: 4.

This clone was detected only a few times. The chain has TRBV5-4 and TRBJ1-4, with 9 bases fitting TRBD1. This CDR3 is built from 13 residues. CDR1 and CDR2 from the germline V gene are SGHNT and YYREEE (reference sequence). Germline trimming cut 4 bases from V and 8 bases from J; bases unmatched to any gene: 3. The CDR3: CASSPDRGEKLFF. The DNA for the CDR3 is TGTGCCAGCAGCCCGGACAGGGGAGAAAAACTGTTTTTT.

This clone was seen only a few times. This rearrangement joins TRBV7-9 to TRBJ1-6; D is ambiguous. The CDR3 spans 16 residues. Germline loops: CDR1 SEHNR, CDR2 FQNEAQ (reference sequence). The V end lost 3 bases, the J end lost 4 bases, and 13 bases lay between the germline ends. The CDR3: CASSFAEGWYNSPLHF. CDR3 sequence (DNA): TGTGCCAGCAGCTTTGCCGAAGGGTGGTATAATTCACCCCTCCACTTT.

This clone has just a few counts. DNA of the CDR3: TGTGCCAGCAGCCAATCTTTCTACGAGCAGTACTTC. Amino acid sequence: CASSQSFYEQYF. The J gene is TRBJ2-7, the V gene TRBV14; no clear D. This CDR3 comprises 12 residues. The V end was cut by 2 bases, the J end by 3 bases, with 5 bases between. Looked up from germline, CDR1 is SGHDN and CDR2 is FVKESK.

In its sample, this clone was seen a few times. The V call is TRBV7-8, the J call TRBJ1-1; the D is unclear. The CDR3 runs 14 residues. V was pared by 7 bases and J by 4 bases, with 16 bases between. Germline lookup yields CDR1 SGHVS and CDR2 FQNEAQ. The CDR3 DNA is TGTGCCAGCACCAAAACGGGGATCGGCACTGAAGCTTTCTTT. Translation: CASTKTGIGTEAFF.

The rearrangement links TRBV23-1 to TRBJ1-5, with D unclear. TRBV23-1 is annotated as an ORF whose role is uncertain. The CDR3 contains 15 residues. Trimming cost V 2 bases and J 3 bases, with 11 bases left between them. CDR3 region: CASSQGEESNQPQHF. Here the CDR3 DNA reads TGCGCCAGCAGTCAAGGCGAAGAATCCAATCAGCCCCAGCATTTT.

The V and J genes are TRBV23-1 and TRBJ2-5; D is ambiguous. TRBV23-1 is designated an ORF whose function remains uncertain. The V end was cut by 6 bases, the J end by 2 bases, with 19 bases between. The CDR3 covers 16 residues. In DNA, the CDR3 is TGCGCCAGCAGGCGCCCTTACGCACGGGTGCAAGAGACCCAGTACTTC. Translating it yields CASRRPYARVQETQYF.

This chain uses TRBV5-1 with TRBJ1-2; D is uncertain. V lost 10 bases to trimming and J lost 0 bases, with 19 bases between them. The length of the CDR3 is 15 residues. The germline gives CDR1 SGHRS, CDR2 YFSETQ. The CDR3 DNA sequence: TGCGCCTCTACTTCCACCCCCGCCGCTAACTATGGCTACACCTTC. This encodes CASTSTPAANYGYTF.

The genes are TRBV6-5 and TRBJ1-1, with no clear D. The CDR3 totals 15 residues. The V end was cut by 7 bases, the J end by 0 bases, with 15 bases between. The germline V gene has CDR1 MNHEY and CDR2 SVGAGI. In DNA form, the CDR3 reads TGTGCCAGCATCCCCCCGCGCAGTATGAACACTGAAGCTTTCTTT. Encoded protein: CASIPPRSMNTEAFF.